These 7 T cell receptor beta chains came from one sample sequenced in a study of shared clonotypes between healthy human individuals. Naive CD8 cells lacked CD45RO and underwent positive selection for CCR7, leaving out terminally differentiated effector memory CD45RA+ cells. The assay was immunoSEQ multiplex PCR, and TCRdb's table has in-frame clones only and misses some. The data show approximately 2,200,000 clones, about 93% seen once. The sample was naive CD8+ T cells from PBMCs. The receptors were sampled from a man younger than 35 in good health. Some clones in this sample may be carry-over from other donors' samples.

V gene TRBV7-9 combines with J gene TRBJ2-7; D not resolved. This CDR3 is built from 13 residues. The germline gives CDR1 SEHNR, CDR2 FQNEAQ (reference sequence). The germline V and J ends were trimmed by 4 bases and 3 bases, with 10 bases remaining between them. CDR3 region: CASSSGPDYEQYF. In DNA form, the CDR3 reads TGTGCCAGCAGCTCCGGGCCGGACTACGAGCAGTACTTC.

This rearrangement joins TRBV25-1 to TRBJ2-5; 7 bases align to TRBD1. Matching the DNA end better, TRBJ2-7 makes the J call doubtful. Germline lookup yields CDR1 MGHDK and CDR2 SYGVNS. The CDR3 length is 14 residues. CDR3 residues: CASSDTDRAYEQYF. In nucleotides, the CDR3 is TGTGCCAGCAGTGACACAGACAGGGCCTACGAGCAGTACTTC.

The genes are TRBV2 and TRBJ2-7; a weak D match, TRBD2 (6 bases). Trimming took 4 bases from V and 2 from J, leaving 9 bases between them. Germline V gene sequence: CDR1 SNHLY, CDR2 FYNNEI. The CDR3 sequence is 13 residues long. CDR3 nucleotides: TGTGCCAGCAGTGTAGGAGGGGCCTACGAGCAGTACTTC. Its protein is CASSVGGAYEQYF.

This clone was counted only a few times. The chain links TRBV7-9 to TRBJ1-2; the D is unclear. The germline CDR1 and CDR2 sequences are SEHNR and FQNEAQ (reference sequence). The CDR3 runs to 13 residues. The germline V and J ends were trimmed by 0 bases and 8 bases, with 10 bases remaining between them. The DNA of the CDR3 is TGTGCCAGCAGCTTAGCGCCGACTCGGGGCTACACCTTC. Protein product: CASSLAPTRGYTF. Full variable domain (outside the CDR3, taken from reference TRBV7-9 and TRBJ1-2): DTGVSQNPRHKITKRGQNVTFRCDPISEHNRLYWYRQTLGQGPEFLTYFQNEAQLEKSRLLSDRFSAERPKGSFSTLEIQRTEQGDSAMYLCASSLAPTRGYTFGSGTRLTVV.

This chain joins TRBV10-3 and TRBJ1-5, with a weak D call TRBD1 (5 bases). The germline gives CDR1 ENHRY, CDR2 SYGVKD. The length of the CDR3 is 15 residues. Trimming removed 4 bases from V and 7 bases from J, with 17 bases in between. This CDR3 is CAISAQDSRAQPQHF. In nucleotides, the CDR3 is TGTGCCATCAGTGCTCAGGACTCCAGGGCACAGCCCCAGCATTTT.

This clone appeared once. V and J are TRBV29-1 and TRBJ1-2, with 11 bases that match TRBD1. The V segment lost 5 bases and the J segment 4 bases; nucleotides outside the gene matches: 9. CDR1 is SQVTM and CDR2 is ANQGSEA in the germline V gene. The CDR3 extends over 15 amino acids. CDR3 sequence (DNA): TGCAGCGTTCGGGGGACAGGGGGAGATTCCTATGGCTACACCTTC. This codes for CSVRGTGGDSYGYTF.

Regarding this clone: This same CDR3 is encoded by further DNA sequences in the sample. The V gene is TRBV27, the J gene TRBJ2-7, with D possibly TRBD2 on 6 matching bases. Looked up from germline, CDR1 is MNHEY and CDR2 is SMNVEV (reference sequence). The V end was cut by 7 bases, the J end by 0 bases, with 13 bases between. The CDR3 has 14 amino acids. The CDR3 spells CASTPRGSSYEQYF. CDR3 nucleotide sequence: TGTGCCAGCACCCCGCGGGGCAGCTCCTACGAGCAGTACTTC.